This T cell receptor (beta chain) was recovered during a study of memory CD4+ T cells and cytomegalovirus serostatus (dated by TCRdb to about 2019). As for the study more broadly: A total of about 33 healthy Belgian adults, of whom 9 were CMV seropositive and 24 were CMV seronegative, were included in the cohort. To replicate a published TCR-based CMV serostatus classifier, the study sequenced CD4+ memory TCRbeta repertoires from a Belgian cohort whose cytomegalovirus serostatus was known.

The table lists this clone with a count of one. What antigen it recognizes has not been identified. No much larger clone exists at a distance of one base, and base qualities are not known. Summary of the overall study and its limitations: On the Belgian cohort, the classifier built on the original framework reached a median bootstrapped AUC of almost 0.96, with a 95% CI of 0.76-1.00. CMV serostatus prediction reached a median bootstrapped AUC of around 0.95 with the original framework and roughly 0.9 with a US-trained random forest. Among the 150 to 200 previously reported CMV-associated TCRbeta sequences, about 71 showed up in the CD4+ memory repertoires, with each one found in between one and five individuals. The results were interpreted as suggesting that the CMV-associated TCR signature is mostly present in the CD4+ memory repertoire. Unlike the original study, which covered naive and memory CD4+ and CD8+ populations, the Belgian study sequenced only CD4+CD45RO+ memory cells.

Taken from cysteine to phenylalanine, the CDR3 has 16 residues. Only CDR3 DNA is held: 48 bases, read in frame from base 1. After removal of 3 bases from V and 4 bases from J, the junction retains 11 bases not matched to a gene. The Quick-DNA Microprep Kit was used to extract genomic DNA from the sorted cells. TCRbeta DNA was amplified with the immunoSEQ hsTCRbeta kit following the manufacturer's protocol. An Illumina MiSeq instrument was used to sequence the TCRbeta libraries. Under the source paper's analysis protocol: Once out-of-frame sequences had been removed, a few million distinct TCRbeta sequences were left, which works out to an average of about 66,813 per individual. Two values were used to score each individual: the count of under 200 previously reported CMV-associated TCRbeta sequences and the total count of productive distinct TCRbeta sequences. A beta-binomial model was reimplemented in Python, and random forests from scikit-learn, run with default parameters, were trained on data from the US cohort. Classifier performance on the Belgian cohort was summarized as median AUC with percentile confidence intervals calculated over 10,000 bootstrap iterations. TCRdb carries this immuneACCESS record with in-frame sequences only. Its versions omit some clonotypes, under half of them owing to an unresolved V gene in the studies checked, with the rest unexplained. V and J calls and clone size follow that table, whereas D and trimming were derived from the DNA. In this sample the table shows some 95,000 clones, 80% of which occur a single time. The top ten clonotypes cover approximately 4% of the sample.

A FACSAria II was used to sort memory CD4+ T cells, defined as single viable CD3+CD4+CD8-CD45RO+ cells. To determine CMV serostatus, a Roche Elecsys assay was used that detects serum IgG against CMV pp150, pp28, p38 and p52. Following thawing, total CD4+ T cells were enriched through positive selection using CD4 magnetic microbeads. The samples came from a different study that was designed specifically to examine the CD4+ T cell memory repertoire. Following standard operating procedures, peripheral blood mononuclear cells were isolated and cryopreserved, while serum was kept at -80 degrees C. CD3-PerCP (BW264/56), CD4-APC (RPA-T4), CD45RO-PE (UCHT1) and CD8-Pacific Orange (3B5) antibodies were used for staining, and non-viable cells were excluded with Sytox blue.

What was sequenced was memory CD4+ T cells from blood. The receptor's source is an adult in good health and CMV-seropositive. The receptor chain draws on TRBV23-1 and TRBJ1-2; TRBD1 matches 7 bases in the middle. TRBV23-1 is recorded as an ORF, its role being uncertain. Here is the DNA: TGCGCCAGCAGTCAGTCAAAACAGGGGAAGGGCTATGGCTACACCTTC. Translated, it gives CASSQSKQGKGYGYTF.